A single T cell receptor beta chain is shown here with its context. TCRdb keeps only in-frame clones here, not all; method: immunoSEQ multiplex PCR. The sample records approximately 400,000 clones, more than 65% being singletons. The sample originates from a study of blood T cell repertoires in COVID-19. The overall study: COVID-19 samples from acute and convalescent phases originated in the United States, Italy and Spain. Sources were T cells, B-cell-depleted T cells, or PBMCs; the material itself was cDNA or gDNA.

This TCR came from a human donor with acute or convalescent COVID-19. The donor label of this sample is uncertain. Specimen: peripheral blood.

The CDR3 region is CASSLSNRVNTEAFF. The CDR3 nucleotides are TGTGCCAGCAGTTTATCCAACAGGGTAAACACTGAAGCTTTCTTT. The J gene is TRBJ1-1, the V gene TRBV27; perhaps TRBD1 as D (6 bases). The CDR3 is 15 amino acids. CDR1 MNHEY and CDR2 SMNVEV come from the germline V gene (reference sequence). V lost 0 bases and J lost 2, with 10 bases in between.